What follows are 26 T cell receptor beta chains derived from one specimen sequenced in a study of T cell responses to AZD1222 COVID-19 vaccine. Sequencing used immunoSEQ multiplex PCR; TCRdb keeps in-frame clones, though not all of them. This table has about 110,000 clones, over 90% appearing once. The sequencing used peripheral blood, collected 28 days after the second AZD1222 dose. These receptors came from an adult who received the AZD1222 COVID-19 vaccine.

The chain is built from TRBV4-2 and TRBJ2-3, with D tentatively TRBD2 (7 bases). The CDR3 has 17 amino acids. Trimming stripped 0 bases from V and 0 bases from J, with 13 bases between. Germline CDR1 reads LGHNA; CDR2 reads YNFKEQ. The CDR3 DNA is TGTGCCAGCAGCCAAGATCGTTGGGGGGGCAGCACAGATACGCAGTATTTT. Its protein is CASSQDRWGGSTDTQYF.

This clone came up once. This sequence joins TRBV9 and TRBJ1-2; 7 bases line up with TRBD1. Per germline, CDR1 SGDLS and CDR2 YYNGEE. The CDR3 is 14 amino acids. V gave up 4 bases and J gave up 2 bases; unmatched junction bases: 5. CDR3: CASSPGQKNYGYTF. Written as DNA, the CDR3 is TGTGCCAGCAGCCCGGGACAGAAAAACTATGGCTACACCTTC.

The gene calls are TRBV20-1 and TRBJ2-5, with D possibly matching TRBD1 (6 bases). The germline gives CDR1 DFQATT, CDR2 SNEGSKA (reference sequence). The CDR3 sequence is 15 residues long. Trimming cost V 3 bases and J 1 base, with 15 bases left between them. As DNA, the CDR3 is TGCAGTGCTAGTATATACAGGGTCCTCCAAGAGACCCAGTACTTC. It encodes CSASIYRVLQETQYF.

V is TRBV7-9 and J is TRBJ1-6; no reliable D call. From germline, CDR1 is SEHNR and CDR2 FQNEAQ (reference sequence). Trimming left V 1 base short and J 12 bases short, with 10 bases between. The CDR3 has 13 residues. The CDR3 bases are TGTGCCAGCAGCTTAGGTGCGGACCGACCCCTCCACTTT. This translates into CASSLGADRPLHF. Full variable domain (remainder filled in from reference TRBV7-9 and TRBJ1-6): DTGVSQNPRHKITKRGQNVTFRCDPISEHNRLYWYRQTLGQGPEFLTYFQNEAQLEKSRLLSDRFSAERPKGSFSTLEIQRTEQGDSAMYLCASSLGADRPLHFGNGTRLTVT.

In DNA, the CDR3 is TGTGCCAGCAGCTTGGGAACAGGGATGGGTTATGGCTACACCTTC. It encodes CASSLGTGMGYGYTF. This rearrangement joins TRBV5-4 to TRBJ1-2; weak D call: TRBD1 (6 bases). This CDR3 has 15 amino acids. Trimming cost V 0 bases and J 5 bases, with 14 bases left between them. CDR1 SGHNT and CDR2 YYREEE come from the germline V gene (reference sequence).

The chain uses TRBV12-5 and TRBJ2-1; the D gene is possibly TRBD2 (6 bases). In germline, CDR1 is LGHNT, CDR2 FRNRAP. This CDR3 region has 15 residues. The V and J ends lost 4 bases and 10 bases respectively, with 20 bases between them. The CDR3 loop reads CASGSLAGLGSEQFF. CDR3 in DNA: TGTGCTAGTGGTTCCCTAGCCGGCCTCGGGAGCGAGCAGTTCTTC.

For this clone: Mismatch with germline at one junction end may stem from a read error. The V and J genes are TRBV6-1 and TRBJ1-6; possible D gene TRBD1, 5 bases. Germline CDR1 MNHNS, CDR2 SASEGT. The CDR3 contains 16 residues. This chain's CDR3 is CASSERRGSLNSPLHF. The CDR3 DNA reads TGTGCCAGCAGTGAAAGAAGGGGCTCCCTTAATTCGCCCCTCCACTTT.

DNA of the CDR3: TGTGCCAGCAGCTTTCCAAGCGGGGGGGCGAATGAGCAGTTCTTC. Its protein product is CASSFPSGGANEQFF. The chain combines TRBV3-1 (or the pseudogene TRBV3-2) with TRBJ2-1, with TRBD2 identical over 10 bases. Germline V gene sequence: CDR1 LGHDT, CDR2 YNNKEL (reference sequence). This CDR3 has 15 amino acids. Losses at the gene ends were 5 bases for V and 7 bases for J; bases not matched to a gene: 8.

This sequence joins TRBV6-5 and TRBJ2-3; TRBD1 aligns across 7 bases. The ends lost 5 bases at V and 2 bases at J; junction bases unmatched: 7. This CDR3 has 15 residues. CDR1 and CDR2 (germline): MNHEY, SVGAGI. The CDR3 sequence: CASSPQGLNTDTQYF. The CDR3 coding sequence is TGTGCCAGCAGTCCACAGGGGCTCAACACAGATACGCAGTATTTT.

The chain carries TRBV7-9 and TRBJ2-7; TRBD2 agrees at 10 bases. This CDR3 spans 14 amino acids. CDR1 is SEHNR, CDR2 FQNEAQ, per germline (reference sequence). The junction had 6 bases not matched to a gene; V was cut back by 5 bases and J by 5 bases. The CDR3 protein is CASSRAGGPHEQYF. For the CDR3, the DNA is TGTGCCAGCAGCCGAGCGGGAGGGCCCCACGAGCAGTACTTC.

The chain has TRBV6-5 and TRBJ1-2, with D uncertain. Germline V gene lookup returns CDR1 MNHEY and CDR2 SVGAGI. There are 13 residues in the CDR3. The ends were cut back, 2 bases at V and 0 bases at J, with 4 bases in the middle. CDR3 in DNA: TGTGCCAGCAGTTACGGTACTAACTATGGCTACACCTTC. Amino acids: CASSYGTNYGYTF.

CDR3 in amino acids: CSDGHPQETQYF. As DNA, the CDR3 is TGCAGCGATGGACACCCTCAAGAGACCCAGTACTTC. The chain carries TRBV29-1 and TRBJ2-5; D perhaps matches TRBD1 (5 bases). This CDR3 is built from 12 residues. Trimming shortened V by 7 bases and J by 2 bases, and 11 bases separated the two germline ends. Germline V gene data show CDR1 as SQVTM and CDR2 as ANQGSEA.

The V gene is TRBV5-1, the J gene TRBJ1-3; weak D call: TRBD1 (6 bases). The CDR3 is made up of 15 amino acids. CDR1 and CDR2 from the germline V gene are SGHRS and YFSETQ. Trimming left V 4 bases short and J 0 bases short, with 11 bases between. The chain's CDR3 is CASSRDTDSGNTIYF. Written as DNA, the CDR3 is TGCGCCAGCAGCCGGGACACGGACTCTGGAAACACCATATATTTT. Complete variable domain (other parts from reference TRBV5-1 and TRBJ1-3): KAGVTQTPRYLIKTRGQQVTLSCSPISGHRSVSWYQQTPGQGLQFLFEYFSETQRNKGNFPGRFSGRQFSNSRSEMNVSTLELGDSALYLCASSRDTDSGNTIYFGEGSWLTVV.

This clone has just a few counts. The rearrangement joins TRBV5-4 to TRBJ1-5, with 7 bases identical to TRBD1. Per germline, CDR1 SGHNT and CDR2 YYREEE (reference sequence). The J segment lost 0 bases and the V segment lost 2 bases, leaving 8 bases of the junction unmatched. The CDR3 consists of 17 residues. CDR3 sequence: CASSFPRGSYSNQPQHF. The CDR3 DNA is TGTGCCAGCAGCTTTCCCAGGGGGTCCTATAGCAATCAGCCCCAGCATTTT.

The J gene is TRBJ2-7, the V gene TRBV7-2, with D perhaps being TRBD1 or TRBD2 (5 bases each). This CDR3 region has 14 residues. From germline, CDR1 is SGHTA and CDR2 FQGNSA. Trimming cost V 5 bases and J 0 bases, with 11 bases left between them. The CDR3 protein is CASSGGRISYEQYF. The CDR3, as DNA: TGTGCCAGCAGCGGGGGACGGATCTCCTACGAGCAGTACTTC.

V gene TRBV2 combines with J gene TRBJ1-4, with a weak D call TRBD1 (6 bases). The V gene lost 6 bases and the J gene lost 7 bases, with 18 bases spanning the gap. The CDR3 extends over 15 amino acids. Per the germline V gene, CDR1 is SNHLY and CDR2 is FYNNEI. In DNA, the CDR3 is TGTGCCAGCAGCGTTAACAGGGTTGCGAGTGAAAAACTGTTTTTT. It translates to CASSVNRVASEKLFF.

This chain links TRBV9 with TRBJ2-7, with D tentatively TRBD1 (5 bases). The length of the CDR3 is 14 residues. Looked up from germline, CDR1 is SGDLS and CDR2 is YYNGEE. Between the trimmed V and J ends, which lost 0 bases and 4 bases, there was a span of 11 bases. The CDR3 reads CASSVEARVYEQYF. CDR3 in DNA: TGTGCCAGCAGCGTAGAAGCCAGGGTGTACGAGCAGTACTTC.

The V call is TRBV5-1, the J call TRBJ1-4, with D perhaps TRBD1 (6 bases). Germline V lookup: CDR1 SGHRS, CDR2 YFSETQ. Between the trimmed V and J ends, which lost 4 bases and 2 bases, there was a span of 12 bases. The CDR3 runs 15 residues. CDR3 sequence (DNA): TGCGCCAGCAGCCCTACAGGGAGGACTAATGAAAAACTGTTTTTT. Its protein is CASSPTGRTNEKLFF.

V is TRBV5-6 and J is TRBJ2-5; a possible D gene is TRBD1 (6 bases). Trimming took off 4 bases at V and 8 bases at J, with 18 bases between the two ends. This CDR3 is 14 amino acids long. Germline V lookup: CDR1 SGHDT, CDR2 YYEEEE. CDR3: CASSADGQTLTQYF. In DNA, the CDR3 is TGTGCCAGCAGCGCAGACGGACAGACTCTCACCCAGTACTTC.

The J gene is TRBJ2-1, the V gene TRBV19; tentatively, D is TRBD1 or TRBD2 (6 bases each). The CDR3 extends over 16 amino acids. Between the trimmed V and J ends, which lost 10 bases and 2 bases, there was a span of 21 bases. Germline V lookup: CDR1 LNHDA, CDR2 SQIVND (reference sequence). CDR3 sequence (DNA): TGTGCCACGTCTCATGCGGGGCAGGGGACCTACAATGAGCAGTTCTTC. Translating gives CATSHAGQGTYNEQFF. Combining the CDR3 with reference TRBV19 and TRBJ2-1 gives the whole variable domain DGGITQSPKYLFRKEGQNVTLSCEQNLNHDAMYWYRQDPGQGLRLIYYSQIVNDFQKGDIAEGYSVSREKKESFPLTVTSAQKNPTAFYLCATSHAGQGTYNEQFFGPGTRLTVL.

The rearrangement uses TRBV4-1 and TRBJ2-3; TRBD2 might be the D (7 bases). Germline CDR1 and CDR2: MGHRA and YSYEKL. CDR3 size: 17 residues. The V and J ends lost 0 bases and 3 bases respectively, with 16 bases between them. The CDR3 region has the DNA TGCGCCAGCAGCCAAGATCCTCCGGGGGGCAGGACAGATACGCAGTATTTT. This gives the protein CASSQDPPGGRTDTQYF.

The chain recombines TRBV11-3 with TRBJ2-2; D possibly corresponds to TRBD2 (7 bases). The CDR3 runs 14 residues. In germline, CDR1 is SGHNT, CDR2 YENEEA. Trimming cost V 6 bases and J 4 bases, with 12 bases left between them. CDR3 nucleotides: TGTGCCAGCAGTCCGGGGGGCCCCACCGGGGAGCTGTTTTTT. Translation gives CASSPGGPTGELFF.

The chain joins TRBV21-1 to TRBJ1-6. TRBV21-1 is marked as a pseudogene. The CDR3 length is 16 residues. Here the CDR3 DNA reads TGTGCCAGCAGCAAATGGGTGGTGAGTCGTAAGTCACCCCTCCACTTT. It is translated as CASSKWVVSRKSPLHF.

The V and J genes are TRBV4-1 and TRBJ1-5; 9 bases agree with TRBD1. This CDR3 region has 15 residues. The V and J ends lost 2 bases and 6 bases, in that order; junction bases with no gene match: 5. The germline V gene encodes CDR1 MGHRA and CDR2 YSYEKL. CDR3 nucleotides: TGCGCCAGCAGCCAATACGGGACAGGGCGTCAGCCCCAGCATTTT. This gives the protein CASSQYGTGRQPQHF.

This chain uses TRBV7-9 with TRBJ1-1, with a tentative D call TRBD1 (6 bases). This CDR3 comprises 13 residues. Looked up from germline, CDR1 is SEHNR and CDR2 is FQNEAQ (reference sequence). With 11 bases removed from V and 4 bases from J, the gap between germline ends came to 17 bases. CDR3 sequence (DNA): TGTGCCGTCTTGAGGGGGGGAAGCACTGAAGCTTTCTTT. Its translation: CAVLRGGSTEAFF.

This CDR3 is CASSLTGPYEQYF. The CDR3 DNA follows: TGTGCCAGCAGTTTGACAGGGCCGTACGAGCAGTACTTC. This chain connects TRBV28 to TRBJ2-7; 7 positions agree with TRBD1. J gave up 4 bases and V 3 bases, and 3 bases lay outside the gene matches. Germline V CDR1 and CDR2: MDHEN, SYDVKM. The CDR3 is made up of 13 amino acids.